Described below is a single T cell receptor beta chain sequence and its context. Its target is not known. One junction end does not reproduce the germline sequence, and a read error may be involved. These data originate in a study of CD8+ T cells in alopecia areata. Starting from PBMCs, sorting isolated CD4+ and CD8+ T cells. cDNA prepared by RNA extraction and subsequent reverse transcription served as the template for sequencing. TCRdb's copy holds only in-frame clones and misses some; the assay was immunoSEQ multiplex PCR. The data show 120,000 or so clones, roughly 69% seen once. The CDR3 has 11 amino acids. General study results and limits: In scalp samples, resident alphabeta T cells of normal skin are also sequenced. Mouse data revealed clearer TCR sharing than patient data did, a gap possibly tied to HLA. Higher clonality and more expanded CD8+ clones appeared in lesional than normal scalp.

The rearrangement joins TRBV23-1 to TRBJ2-4; perhaps TRBD2 as D (6 bases). TRBV23-1 is an ORF, and what it does is uncertain. This clonotype was sampled from a human donor in good health. Sequencing used CD4+ T cells sorted from blood. The CDR3: CASSQRTRDRF. Written as DNA, the CDR3 is TGCGCCAGCAGTCAAAGAACGCGGGATCGCTTC.